In this sample, the clone carrying this T cell receptor (beta chain) turned up many times. Arm-PCR of CDR3 regions and iRepertoire HTBI primers were the basis on which TCR beta libraries were built. TCRdb reprocessed the multiplex PCR reads via MiXCR and lists one record per CDR3 protein. The table shows around 400,000 distinct CDR3 sequences, with around 15% occurring only once. This entry belongs to a study of regulatory T cells in long-lasting Graves disease. About the research overall: Duration of antithyroid drug therapy among newly diagnosed Graves' patients was under 3 months.

Time point specified: newly diagnosed GD, antithyroid drugs for less than 3 months. PBMCs provided the RNA from which the TCR library was made. Patients all came to the study from an endocrinology department in Xi'an, China. CDR1 and CDR2 from the germline V gene are MGHRA and YSYEKL. The CDR3 is 17 amino acids. The V gene lost 1 base and the J gene lost 0 bases, with 16 bases spanning the gap. The gene calls are TRBV4-1 and TRBJ2-7; possibly TRBD1 for D (6 bases). Material: peripheral blood mononuclear cells (PBMCs), obtained at new diagnosis, from a patient treated with antithyroid drugs. The sequence was collected from a female donor with Graves disease. The CDR3 region is CASSQGTGTRSSYEQYF. The CDR3 DNA is TGCGCCAGCAGCCAAGGTACCGGGACAAGGAGCTCCTACGAGCAGTACTTC.